This TCR beta chain was sequenced during a study of CD8+CD57+ T cells in acquired aplastic anemia. Background on the study: Sorted CD4+ and CD8+ cell DNA averaged about 3 ug. Healthy donors yielded 9.5 million to 11 million CD4+ cell reads on average.

The study, taken as a whole, reports: Overlapping CD8+ CDR3 repertoires of patients and controls contained under 35 shared sequences. CD8+ Simpson's diversity showed no significant patient-control difference.

Concerning this clonotype itself: Its target is unknown.

CDR1 SGHVT and CDR2 SQSDAQ come from the germline V gene. V dropped 5 bases and J dropped 10 bases, with 27 bases sitting between them. The CDR3 has 17 amino acids. TCR beta VDJ and CDR3 were profiled, and genomic DNA was the template. Each CDR3 protein gets one entry after TCRdb re-called the reads with MiXCR. This table holds 400,000 to 450,000 distinct CDR3 sequences, around 72% found once. The rearrangement joins TRBV7-4 to TRBJ1-5; a possible D gene is TRBD1 (5 bases). The source is a human donor in good health, serving as a control. The specimen was sorted CD4+, CD8+, or CD8+CD57+ T cells (not recorded which) from PBMCs. CDR3 nucleotide sequence: TGTGCCAGCAGCCAGGACGGTGTTACAACGTTGGGGCACCCCCAGCATTTT. Protein sequence: CASSQDGVTTLGHPQHF. Looking up the rest from reference TRBV7-4 and TRBJ1-5 gives the full variable domain: GAGVSQSPRYKVAKRGRDVALRCDSISGHVTLYWYRQTLGQGSEVLTYSQSDAQRDKSGRPSGRFSAERPERSVSTLKIQRTEQGDSAVYLCASSQDGVTTLGHPQHFGDGTRLSIL.